One and the same sample provided the 27 T cell receptor beta chains below, sequenced in a study of blood T cell repertoires in COVID-19. Data came from immunoSEQ multiplex PCR; TCRdb stores just in-frame clones and leaves some out. The sample holds about 210,000 clones, less than 90% seen once. Sequenced material: PBMCs or T cells enriched from blood (not recorded which). All receptors derive from a woman in her twenties or thirties who had been exposed to COVID-19.

J is TRBJ1-2 and V is TRBV10-3, with 8 bases fitting TRBD1. This CDR3 comprises 13 residues. Germline V gives CDR1 ENHRY, CDR2 SYGVKD. The trim removed 10 bases at V and 6 bases at J, leaving 10 bases unmatched. This CDR3 is CANRDRQQDGYTF. The CDR3 bases are TGTGCCAACCGGGACAGGCAACAGGATGGCTACACCTTC.

This sequence joins TRBV3-1 (or the pseudogene TRBV3-2) and TRBJ2-7, with a possible D match to TRBD1 (7 bases). CDR3 length: 14 amino acids. The germline CDR1 and CDR2 sequences are LGHDT and YNNKEL (reference sequence). V lost 0 bases and J 12 bases, leaving 18 bases between the germline ends. The CDR3, as DNA: TGTGCCAGCAGCCAAGAAGGGAGGAGGGGGCCCTCGTACTTC. This translates into CASSQEGRRGPSYF.

Worth noting for this clone: The final CDR3 position lacks the conserved phenylalanine or tryptophan, pointing to a likely read error. No DNA is shown, since the ends of the CDR3 on it are uncertain; the CDR3 is the one TCRdb lists. This chain uses TRBV27 with TRBJ1-4; the table's D gene call, TRBD1, was not cross checked with the DNA. From its first to its last residue, the CDR3 has 10 amino acids. Germline CDR1 MNHEY, CDR2 SMNVEV (reference sequence). CDR3 protein: CASTLWGLGI.

The V and J genes are TRBV10-3 and TRBJ1-2; possible D gene TRBD1, 5 bases. Trimming cost V 6 bases and J 8 bases, with 16 bases left between them. Germline V gives CDR1 ENHRY, CDR2 SYGVKD. The CDR3 is 13 amino acids. The CDR3: CAIRTQGSEGYTF. CDR3 sequence (DNA): TGTGCCATCAGGACTCAGGGCTCGGAGGGCTACACCTTC.

This clone was recorded a few times. The chain recombines TRBV4-1 with TRBJ2-1, with TRBD2 identical over 13 bases. After removal of 3 bases from V and 5 bases from J, the junction contained 13 bases not matched to a gene. Germline lookup yields CDR1 MGHRA and CDR2 YSYEKL. The CDR3 loop spans 19 amino acids. The CDR3: CASSQPKKRTSGGHNEQFF. The CDR3 region has the DNA TGCGCCAGCAGCCAGCCGAAGAAAAGGACTAGCGGGGGTCACAATGAGCAGTTCTTC.

In its sample, this clone was seen a few times. This chain connects TRBV10-3 to TRBJ1-4; TRBD1 matches 9 bases. The length of the CDR3 is 20 residues. Unmatched junction bases numbered 19, after V lost 0 bases and J lost 8 bases. Germline-derived CDR1 and CDR2 are ENHRY and SYGVKD. CDR3 sequence (DNA): TGTGCCATCAGTGAGTCGAGCTCGAGACAGGGGGTTTTCTTTGGCGAAAAACTGTTTTTT. Translated: CAISESSSRQGVFFGEKLFF.

V is TRBV2 and J is TRBJ1-3; 7 bases agree with TRBD1. The germline V gene encodes CDR1 SNHLY and CDR2 FYNNEI. V was clipped by 7 bases and J by 6 bases; unmatched bases: 6. The CDR3 contains 13 residues. DNA for the CDR3: TGTGCCAGCAAGGCCACAGGGGTAAACACCATATATTTT. Translating gives CASKATGVNTIYF. Based on the CDR3 plus reference TRBV2 and TRBJ1-3, the full variable domain is EPEVTQTPSHQVTQMGQEVILRCVPISNHLYFYWYRQILGQKVEFLVSFYNNEISEKSEIFDDQFSVERPDGSNFTLKIRSTKLEDSAMYFCASKATGVNTIYFGEGSWLTVV.

The chain carries TRBV3-1 (or the pseudogene TRBV3-2) and TRBJ1-2; 7 bases line up with TRBD1. The CDR3 is made up of 16 amino acids. With 4 bases clipped from V and 8 bases from J, the junction kept 16 bases outside the gene matches. Germline values: CDR1 LGHDT, CDR2 YNNKEL (reference sequence). The CDR3 DNA reads TGTGCCAGCAGCCCCCGGGACAGCCTTTCGGGAGAGGGCTACACCTTC. This encodes CASSPRDSLSGEGYTF.

The V and J genes are TRBV19 and TRBJ1-5, with a weak D call TRBD1 (5 bases). CDR3 size: 14 residues. The V and J ends lost 3 bases and 6 bases respectively, with 12 bases between them. Germline V gene lookup returns CDR1 LNHDA and CDR2 SQIVND (reference sequence). Written as DNA, the CDR3 is TGTGCCAGTAGTATTGGGGCTGGGTTTCAGCCCCAGCATTTT. Protein product: CASSIGAGFQPQHF. Filled out from reference TRBV19 and TRBJ1-5, the complete variable domain reads DGGITQSPKYLFRKEGQNVTLSCEQNLNHDAMYWYRQDPGQGLRLIYYSQIVNDFQKGDIAEGYSVSREKKESFPLTVTSAQKNPTAFYLCASSIGAGFQPQHFGDGTRLSIL.

The gene calls are TRBV9 and TRBJ2-1, with 8 bases identical to TRBD2. The germline CDR1 and CDR2 sequences are SGDLS and YYNGEE. With V trimmed by 3 bases and J by 10 bases, 6 bases remained unmatched. The CDR3 extends over 13 amino acids. Here the CDR3 DNA reads TGTGCCAGCAGCGCCGTCGAGCGGGGGGAGCAGTTCTTC. The encoded protein is CASSAVERGEQFF.

This chain links TRBV15 with TRBJ1-4; no definite D call. V was trimmed by 2 bases and J by 6 bases, leaving 10 bases between them. The CDR3 runs to 14 residues. CDR1 and CDR2 from the germline V gene are LNHNV and YYDKDF (reference sequence). CDR3: CATSRPGVDEKLFF. CDR3 DNA: TGTGCCACCAGCAGACCCGGGGTAGATGAAAAACTGTTTTTT.

The chain is built from TRBV18 and TRBJ2-3; TRBD2 matches at 12 bases. The CDR3 runs 17 residues. Germline CDR1 is KGHSH and CDR2 is LQKENI. V shed 3 bases and J 4 bases; nucleotides not matched to a gene: 8. CDR3: CASSPLLAGGRADTQYF. In DNA, the CDR3 is TGTGCCAGCTCACCGTTACTAGCGGGGGGCCGGGCAGATACGCAGTATTTT.

The genes are TRBV11-2 and TRBJ1-6, with D maybe TRBD1 (6 bases). This CDR3 is built from 14 residues. The germline V and J ends were trimmed by 3 bases and 7 bases, with 10 bases remaining between them. Germline V gene data show CDR1 as SGHAT and CDR2 as FQNNGV. CDR3 region: CASSFGGLNSPLHF. The CDR3 DNA is TGTGCCAGCAGCTTCGGGGGGCTGAATTCACCCCTCCACTTT.

This chain connects TRBV4-1 to TRBJ1-2; 8 bases map to TRBD1. Germline trimming cut 0 bases from V and 7 bases from J; bases unmatched to any gene: 7. This CDR3 is 15 amino acids long. Germline V lookup: CDR1 MGHRA, CDR2 YSYEKL. CDR3 bases: TGCGCCAGCAGCCAAGAAGGGCAGGGGGCGGGTGGCTACACCTTC. This translates into CASSQEGQGAGGYTF.

The chain combines TRBV6-1 with TRBJ2-7, with 11 bases aligning to TRBD1. There are 16 residues in the CDR3. Germline trimming cut 4 bases from V and 6 bases from J; bases unmatched to any gene: 11. The germline CDR1 and CDR2 sequences are MNHNS and SASEGT. In DNA, the CDR3 is TGTGCCAGCAGTGGGGACCGGACAGGGGGCGTGAGCGAGCAGTACTTC. Translation: CASSGDRTGGVSEQYF.

The CDR3 DNA reads TGTGCCAGCAGCTTAGGGGTCGGGACAGGGGTGAGAGAGACCCAGTACTTC. Protein sequence: CASSLGVGTGVRETQYF. This chain joins TRBV13 and TRBJ2-5; 10 nucleotides line up with TRBD1. This CDR3 comprises 17 residues. Unmatched junction bases numbered 8, after V lost 0 bases and J lost 4 bases. Germline V CDR1 and CDR2: PRHDT, FYEKMQ (reference sequence).

The count of this clone is one. The chain employs TRBV3-1 (or the pseudogene TRBV3-2) and TRBJ1-1; D possibly corresponds to TRBD1 (6 bases). Germline CDR1 is LGHDT and CDR2 is YNNKEL (reference sequence). Trimming shortened V by 0 bases and J by 0 bases, and 8 bases separated the two germline ends. CDR3 size: 15 residues. The CDR3 spells CASSQEGGMNTEAFF. CDR3 nucleotide sequence: TGTGCCAGCAGCCAAGAAGGGGGTATGAACACTGAAGCTTTCTTT.

This rearrangement joins TRBV5-1 to TRBJ2-7; weak D call: TRBD1 (6 bases). CDR3 length: 17 amino acids. Trimming removed 4 bases from V and 2 bases from J, with 22 bases in between. Germline V lookup: CDR1 SGHRS, CDR2 YFSETQ. CDR3 residues: CASSVAIWTEVPYEQYF. The DNA of the CDR3 is TGCGCCAGCAGCGTGGCCATTTGGACAGAAGTCCCCTACGAGCAGTACTTC.

V and J are TRBV4-2 and TRBJ1-2, with 7 bases matching TRBD1. With V trimmed by 4 bases and J by 5 bases, 10 bases remained unmatched. Germline CDR1 reads LGHNA; CDR2 reads YNFKEQ. This CDR3 is built from 15 residues. In DNA, the CDR3 is TGTGCCAGCAGCCGTACCCGACAGGGTGGGTATGGCTACACCTTC. Protein product: CASSRTRQGGYGYTF.

This chain links TRBV30 with TRBJ1-1, with 8 positions matching TRBD1. Germline values: CDR1 GTSNPN, CDR2 SVGIG (reference sequence). The CDR3 sequence is 14 residues long. Unmatched junction bases numbered 4, after V lost 4 bases and J lost 0 bases. The CDR3 coding sequence is TGTGCCTGGACACTGGGACAGGTGAACACTGAAGCTTTCTTT. This sequence encodes CAWTLGQVNTEAFF.

The chain links TRBV21-1 to TRBJ1-6; no DNA check was done on the table's D call, TRBD1. TRBV21-1 is a pseudogene segment. The CDR3 is 18 amino acids. The CDR3 DNA reads TGTGCCAGCAGCAAAGTTAACAGATCAAGTGTAAGGAATTCACCCCTCCACTTT. Amino acid sequence: CASSKVNRSSVRNSPLHF.

This clone was seen once. V is TRBV7-3 and J is TRBJ2-1, with TRBD2 matching over 8 bases. Unmatched junction bases numbered 9, after V lost 1 base and J lost 7 bases. The V gene's germline CDR1 is SGHTA and CDR2 FQGTGA. This CDR3 has 16 residues. In DNA, the CDR3 is TGTGCCAGCAGCTTAAGCAAGCGGGGGACCGGGAATGAGCAGTTCTTC. Amino acids: CASSLSKRGTGNEQFF.

V gene TRBV1 combines with J gene TRBJ2-1; TRBD2 is the table's D call, not checked against the DNA. TRBV1 is given as a pseudogene. This CDR3 has 13 amino acids. The CDR3 bases are TGCACCAGCAGCCAAGATGAGGGTAATGAGCAGTTCTTC. Translating gives CTSSQDEGNEQFF.

CDR3 sequence: CASSLVTAYSPLHF. The CDR3 nucleotides read TGTGCCAGCAGTTTGGTGACAGCCTATTCACCCCTCCACTTT. The V call is TRBV28, the J call TRBJ1-6, with D tentatively TRBD1 (5 bases). Germline V gives CDR1 MDHEN, CDR2 SYDVKM. V lost 3 bases to trimming and J lost 8 bases, with 11 bases between them. The CDR3 length is 14 residues. Combining the CDR3 with reference TRBV28 and TRBJ1-6 gives the whole variable domain DVKVTQSSRYLVKRTGEKVFLECVQDMDHENMFWYRQDPGLGLRLIYFSYDVKMKEKGDIPEGYSVSREKKERFSLILESASTNQTSMYLCASSLVTAYSPLHFGNGTRLTVT.

This sequence joins TRBV19 and TRBJ1-3; D is unresolved. Germline CDR1 reads LNHDA; CDR2 reads SQIVND (reference sequence). CDR3 size: 15 residues. The V end lost 6 bases, the J end lost 2 bases, and 14 bases lay between the germline ends. The CDR3 DNA reads TGTGCCAGTAGCTGGAGGGAATCTCCTGGAAACACCATATATTTT. The encoded protein is CASSWRESPGNTIYF.

The CDR3 nucleotides are TGTGCCAGCAGCCAAGAATACATTGGGCTTTCTAACTATGGCTACACCTTC. Its protein is CASSQEYIGLSNYGYTF. This chain links TRBV4-2 with TRBJ1-2; D remains unclear. V dropped 0 bases and J dropped 0 bases, with 14 bases sitting between them. Germline loops: CDR1 LGHNA, CDR2 YNFKEQ. The CDR3 length is 17 residues.

The chain has TRBV5-6 and TRBJ2-5; 8 bases line up with TRBD1. CDR1 and CDR2 (germline): SGHDT, YYEEEE. With 0 bases clipped from V and 5 bases from J, the junction kept 3 bases outside the gene matches. The CDR3 runs to 14 residues. The CDR3 is CASSLATGVETQYF. CDR3 in DNA: TGTGCCAGCAGCTTGGCGACAGGGGTGGAGACCCAGTACTTC. Full variable domain (remainder filled in from reference TRBV5-6 and TRBJ2-5): DAGVTQSPTHLIKTRGQQVTLRCSPKSGHDTVSWYQQALGQGPQFIFQYYEEEERQRGNFPDRFSGHQFPNYSSELNVNALLLGDSALYLCASSLATGVETQYFGPGTRLLVL.